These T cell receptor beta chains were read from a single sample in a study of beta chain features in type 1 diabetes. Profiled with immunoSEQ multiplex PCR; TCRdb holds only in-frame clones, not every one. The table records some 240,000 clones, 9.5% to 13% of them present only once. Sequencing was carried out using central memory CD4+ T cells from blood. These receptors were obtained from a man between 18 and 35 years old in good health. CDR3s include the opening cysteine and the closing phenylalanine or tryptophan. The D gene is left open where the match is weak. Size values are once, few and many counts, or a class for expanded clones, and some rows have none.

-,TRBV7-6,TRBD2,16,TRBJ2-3,CASSLGSGRAADTQYF,TGTGCCAGCAGCTTAGGTAGCGGGAGGGCGGCAGATACGCAGTATTTT
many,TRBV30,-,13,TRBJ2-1,CAWSDGAGNEQFF,TGTGCCTGGAGTGACGGGGCCGGGAATGAGCAGTTCTTC
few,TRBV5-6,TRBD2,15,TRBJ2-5,CASRRGLAAGGTQYF,TGTGCCAGCAGACGGGGACTAGCGGCTGGGGGCACCCAGTACTTC
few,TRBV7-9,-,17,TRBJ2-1,CAGHWAVGMWTYNEQFF,TGTGCCGGCCATTGGGCGGTGGGGATGTGGACCTACAATGAGCAGTTCTTC
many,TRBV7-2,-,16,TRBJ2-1,CASSLDRGLSYNEQFF,TGTGCCAGCAGCTTAGATCGGGGTCTCTCCTACAATGAGCAGTTCTTC
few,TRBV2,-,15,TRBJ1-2,CASRGRQEINYGYTF,TGTGCCAGCAGGGGACGACAGGAGATTAACTATGGCTACACCTTC
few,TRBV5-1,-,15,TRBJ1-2,CASSLTGNANYGYTF,TGCGCCAGCAGCTTGACAGGGAATGCTAACTATGGCTACACCTTC
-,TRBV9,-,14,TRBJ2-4,CASSVAHIQDIQYF,TGTGCCAGCAGCGTAGCTCATATCCAGGACATTCAGTACTTC
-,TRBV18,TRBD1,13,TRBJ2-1,CASSSDRGNEQFF,TGTGCCAGCTCATCGGACAGGGGGAATGAGCAGTTCTTC
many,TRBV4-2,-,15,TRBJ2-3,CASSQEGHSTDTQYF,TGTGCCAGCAGCCAAGAAGGGCATTCCACAGATACGCAGTATTTT
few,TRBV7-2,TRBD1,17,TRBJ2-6,CASSVRDRVRGANVLTF,TGTGCCAGCAGCGTCCGGGACAGGGTGCGTGGGGCCAACGTCCTGACTTTC
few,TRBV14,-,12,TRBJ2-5,CASSIKSETQYF,TGTGCCAGCAGCATCAAGAGCGAGACCCAGTACTTC
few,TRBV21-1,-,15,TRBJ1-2,CASSADQGEAYGYTF,TGTGCCAGCAGCGCCGACCAGGGGGAAGCCTATGGCTACACCTTC
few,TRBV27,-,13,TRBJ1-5,CASAGNVEQPQHF,TGTGCCAGCGCAGGGAATGTGGAGCAGCCCCAGCATTTT
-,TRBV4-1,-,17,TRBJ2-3,CASSQGSRTRGKDTQYF,TGCGCCAGCAGCCAAGGCAGTAGGACTAGGGGGAAAGATACGCAGTATTTT
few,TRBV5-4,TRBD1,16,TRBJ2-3,CASSLAGQGSTDTQYF,TGTGCCAGCAGCTTGGCTGGACAGGGATCCACAGATACGCAGTATTTT
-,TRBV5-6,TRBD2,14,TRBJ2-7,CASSPGLADRGQYF,TGTGCCAGCAGCCCGGGACTAGCGGATCGCGGGCAGTACTTC
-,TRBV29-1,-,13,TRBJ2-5,CSVVRAAQETQYF,TGCAGCGTTGTTCGCGCTGCCCAAGAGACCCAGTACTTC
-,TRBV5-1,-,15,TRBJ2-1,CASSLSDRTYNEQFF,TGCGCCAGCAGCTTGTCAGACCGTACCTACAATGAGCAGTTCTTC
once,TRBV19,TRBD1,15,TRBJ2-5,CASSPRTGIIETQYF,TGTGCCAGTAGTCCTCGGACAGGGATAATAGAGACCCAGTACTTC
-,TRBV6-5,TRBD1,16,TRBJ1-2,CASSYSMTGGNYGYTF,TGTGCCAGCAGTTACTCAATGACAGGGGGCAACTATGGCTACACCTTC
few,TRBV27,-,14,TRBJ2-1,CASSSYRGGDEQFF,TGTGCCAGCAGTTCGTACAGAGGAGGGGATGAGCAGTTCTTC
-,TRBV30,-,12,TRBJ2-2,CAWIRGGGELFF,TGTGCCTGGATAAGGGGTGGCGGGGAGCTGTTTTTT
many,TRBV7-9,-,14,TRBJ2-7,CASSLTQGIDEQYF,TGTGCCAGCAGCCTCACGCAAGGGATCGACGAGCAGTACTTC
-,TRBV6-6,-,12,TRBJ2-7,CASSGLGYEQYF,TGTGCCAGCAGTGGGCTTGGTTACGAGCAGTACTTC
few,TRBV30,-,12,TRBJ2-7,CAWGGRNYEQYF,TGTGCCTGGGGGGGACGGAACTACGAGCAGTACTTC
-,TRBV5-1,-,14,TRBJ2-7,CASSFGGFGNEQYF,TGCGCCAGCAGCTTCGGAGGATTCGGCAACGAGCAGTACTTC
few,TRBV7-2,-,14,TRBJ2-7,CASSSDYSSYEQYF,TGTGCCAGCAGTTCGGACTACAGCTCCTACGAGCAGTACTTC
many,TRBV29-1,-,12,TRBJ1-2,CSVFLTGYGYTF,TGCAGCGTCTTCCTTACTGGGTATGGCTACACCTTC
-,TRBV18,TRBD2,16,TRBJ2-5,CASSTMASGLEETQYF,TGTGCCAGCTCAACAATGGCTAGCGGGCTTGAAGAGACCCAGTACTTC
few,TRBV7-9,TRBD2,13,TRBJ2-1,CASSLAGELEQFF,TGTGCCAGCAGCCTAGCGGGTGAGCTTGAGCAGTTCTTC
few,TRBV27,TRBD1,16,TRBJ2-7,CASSPTGGGFRYEQYF,TGTGCCAGCAGTCCCACAGGGGGCGGCTTCCGCTACGAGCAGTACTTC
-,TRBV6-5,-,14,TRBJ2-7,CASRKGQLEYEQYF,TGTGCCAGCAGGAAGGGACAACTAGAATACGAGCAGTACTTC
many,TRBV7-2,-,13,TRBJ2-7,CASSSRSSYEQYF,TGTGCCAGCAGCTCGAGAAGTTCCTACGAGCAGTACTTC
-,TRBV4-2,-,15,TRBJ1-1,CASSQDTLLNTEAFF,TGTGCCAGCAGCCAAGATACGCTACTGAACACTGAAGCTTTCTTT
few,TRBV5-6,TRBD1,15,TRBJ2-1,CASSWDRGQDNEQFF,TGTGCCAGCAGCTGGGACAGGGGGCAGGACAATGAGCAGTTCTTC
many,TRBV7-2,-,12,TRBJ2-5,CASSLAKETQYF,TGTGCCAGCAGCTTAGCGAAGGAGACCCAGTACTTC
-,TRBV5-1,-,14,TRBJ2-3,CASSPTGAVDTQYF,TGCGCCAGCAGCCCTACAGGAGCTGTGGATACGCAGTATTTT
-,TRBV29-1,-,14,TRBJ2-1,CSVGLGAAYNEQFF,TGCAGCGTTGGATTAGGGGCGGCCTACAATGAGCAGTTCTTC
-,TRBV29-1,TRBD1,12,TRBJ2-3,CSISPGGDTQYF,TGCAGCATCTCACCAGGGGGAGATACGCAGTATTTT
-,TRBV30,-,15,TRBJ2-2,CAWTVSRSNTGELFF,TGTGCCTGGACGGTAAGCAGGTCGAACACCGGGGAGCTGTTTTTT
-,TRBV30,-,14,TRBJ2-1,CAWSSGGAYNEQFF,TGTGCCTGGAGCTCGGGCGGGGCCTACAATGAGCAGTTCTTC
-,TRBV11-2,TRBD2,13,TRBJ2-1,CASSSSGEDEQFF,TGTGCCAGCAGCTCTAGCGGGGAGGATGAGCAGTTCTTC
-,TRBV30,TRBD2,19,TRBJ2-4,CAWSADIAGPILAKNIQYF,TGTGCCTGGAGTGCCGATATAGCGGGTCCGATCCTAGCCAAAAACATTCAGTACTTC
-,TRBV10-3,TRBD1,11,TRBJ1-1,CAISGDSVAFF,TGTGCCATCAGTGGGGACAGTGTAGCTTTCTTT
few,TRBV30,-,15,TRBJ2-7,CAWSRGGGAANEQYF,TGTGCCTGGAGCCGCGGCGGAGGGGCTGCCAACGAGCAGTACTTC
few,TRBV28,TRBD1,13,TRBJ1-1,CASSEGTDTEAFF,TGTGCCAGCAGTGAGGGGACAGACACTGAAGCTTTCTTT
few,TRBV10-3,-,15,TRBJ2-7,CAISEWGDVSYEQYF,TGTGCCATCAGTGAGTGGGGGGACGTTTCCTACGAGCAGTACTTC
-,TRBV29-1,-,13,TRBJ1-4,CSVLRGFGEKLFF,TGCAGCGTCCTCCGGGGCTTTGGTGAAAAACTGTTTTTT
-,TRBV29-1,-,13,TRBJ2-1,CSVDGIVYNEQFF,TGCAGCGTTGACGGGATAGTGTACAATGAGCAGTTCTTC